This TCR beta chain was sequenced for a study of blood T cell repertoires in COVID-19 (dated by TCRdb to the early 2020s). Broadly, across the study: Samples from collaborators originated in the United States, Italy and Spain and spanned both the acute and convalescent phases of COVID-19. The prospective study material was composed of cDNA or gDNA derived from T cells, B-cell-depleted T cells, or PBMCs. The dataset comprised deeply sampled blood TCRbeta repertoires from subjects exposed to, actively infected with, or recovered from COVID-19. The repertoires were made available in a free public database intended to serve as a resource for research on the immune response to SARS-CoV-2. The samples were drawn from the first 160 participants of the ongoing ImmuneRACE study and from some 1,300 subjects provided by 6 global collaborators. The sample metadata nearly always contained a de-identified subject ID, COVID-19 status, age in years and sex. Where HLA class I and class II types were available, the types were taken from metadata supplied by the sample provider, not from assay-based typing.

Worth noting for this clone: Its antigen is not yet known. The record has no base qualities; no much larger clone is one base away.

V loses 6 bases, J loses 7 bases, and the germline ends lie 9 bases apart. The CDR3 spans 12 residues, from the cysteine through the phenylalanine. Only CDR3 DNA is held: 36 bases, read in frame from base 1. CDR1 and CDR2 were assigned from the germline V gene (reference sequence) as LNHDA and SQIVND. Participants in the prospective study were enrolled through a virtual design, were aged 18 to 89 years, and lived in roughly 26 United States geographic areas. In the prospective study, participants were assigned to cohorts based on the clinical history participants reported in a screening survey and a study questionnaire. For ImmuneRACE Cohort 3, a participant was defined as recovered based on two consecutive negative NP/OP PCR tests, clearance by a healthcare professional, or resolution of symptoms. Each participant in the prospective study had whole blood, serum and a nasopharyngeal or oropharyngeal swab collected by mobile phlebotomists. Additional blood draws and questionnaires over an approximately two-month period could optionally be provided by prospective study participants. Prospective study blood samples were shipped either frozen or at room temperature before DNA extraction.

TCRbeta CDR3 regions were amplified from genomic DNA using the immunoSEQ Assay, a bias-controlled multiplex PCR. The paper's processing steps were these. Within the assay, amplification of reference gene primers was used to estimate how many nucleated cells each sample contained. To quantify the absolute abundance of each unique TCRbeta CDR3 rearrangement, sequence reads were collapsed and filtered. For each sample, productive Simpson clonality was calculated as the square root of Simpson's diversity index over productive rearrangements. Not all clones reach the TCRdb copy of this immuneACCESS table, which keeps in-frame sequences only. Checked studies attribute under half of the gap to unresolved V genes and leave the rest unexplained. V and J calls and clone size follow that table, whereas D and trimming were derived from the DNA. This sample comprises roughly 68,000 clones, more than 75% of them detected only once. The ten most abundant clones make up 10% of the sample.

What the study reported, not specific to this receptor: The amount of clinical and demographic metadata varied by source and participant and was provided uncurated.

This clonotype was sampled from a woman aged 40 to 50 who had recovered from COVID-19. Material for sequencing was PBMCs or T cells enriched from blood (not recorded which). The sequence is built from TRBV19 and TRBJ1-4, with the D gene call left open. The bases read TGTGCCAGTAGCCTTCGGGGTGAAAAACTGTTTTTT. The translation is CASSLRGEKLFF. The variable domain in full, with residues beyond the CDR3 obtained from the reference TRBV19 and TRBJ1-4 genes, is DGGITQSPKYLFRKEGQNVTLSCEQNLNHDAMYWYRQDPGQGLRLIYYSQIVNDFQKGDIAEGYSVSREKKESFPLTVTSAQKNPTAFYLCASSLRGEKLFFGSGTQLSVL.